This T cell receptor beta chain was captured by sequencing in a study of T cell responses to AZD1222 COVID-19 vaccine. The CDR3 consists of 17 residues. V was pared by 7 bases and J by 1 base, with 14 bases of the junction left unmatched. CDR1 is SQVTM and CDR2 is ANQGSEA in the germline V gene. Some clones are missing from TCRdb's copy, which holds only in-frame ones; the method was immunoSEQ multiplex PCR. The sample records about 140,000 clones, roughly 90% being singletons. Details on this clone: What it binds is not known.

Findings and caveats of the study: Just a handful of AZD1222 recipients tested seropositive at baseline. White British donors predominated, females outnumbered males, and clonal diversity was possibly underestimated. The study sampled repertoires only after the peak T cell response.

Sequenced material: peripheral blood, taken 28 days after the second AZD1222 dose. This receptor was identified in an adult who received the AZD1222 COVID-19 vaccine. The V call is TRBV29-1, the J call TRBJ2-1, with 9 nucleotides matching TRBD2. CDR3 sequence reads: CSALGLRGRASYNEQFF. Here the CDR3 DNA reads TGCAGCGCCCTTGGGCTTCGCGGGAGGGCGTCCTACAATGAGCAGTTCTTC.